The sequence of this T cell receptor beta chain was determined in a study of blood T cell repertoires in COVID-19. About the research overall: Acute and convalescent COVID-19 samples came from the United States, Italy and Spain. PBMCs, B-cell-depleted T cells, or T cells provided the cDNA or gDNA that made up the material.

Original methodology: Counts of nucleated cells, estimated from reference gene primer amplification, were obtained. Here immunoSEQ multiplex PCR was the method, and the copy in TCRdb shows in-frame clones only, minus some. V, J and clone size were drawn from that table, and D and trimming were deduced from the DNA. Of 200,000 to 250,000 clones in the sample, 60% to 85% were seen once. Trimming cost V 7 bases and J 11 bases; bases outside gene matches: 14. Germline CDR1 reads LNHDA; CDR2 reads SQIVND (reference sequence). The CDR3 is made up of 14 amino acids. In its sample, this clone was seen once. The TCR was taken from a woman between 70 and 85 years old with acute or convalescent COVID-19. The chain links TRBV19 to TRBJ1-5, with 7 bases matching TRBD1. Material for sequencing was peripheral blood. The CDR3, as DNA: TGTGCCAGTAACACAATTGGACAGGCCCCGGCCCAGCATTTT. Its protein is CASNTIGQAPAQHF.